This record covers a single TCR beta chain. Antigen: not known. J gave up 8 bases and V 1 base, and 6 bases lay outside the gene matches. The germline V gene has CDR1 SGHTA and CDR2 FQGNSA. The CDR3 extends over 14 amino acids. This sample was taken from a study of T cell responses to AZD1222 COVID-19 vaccine. Across the whole study: Investigators merged groups given second doses at roughly 4 or roughly 12 weeks. Study-level points and caveats: AZD1222 recipients seropositive at baseline numbered only 6 or 7. White British people made up most donors, females outnumbered males, and clonal diversity was possibly underestimated. Rises in breadth and depth of Spike-specific TCRs came after two AZD1222 doses.

Assay used: immunoSEQ multiplex PCR; TCRdb lists only in-frame clones, some missing. This repertoire shows 75,000 to 100,000 clones, around 89% found once; its top ten account for 6.5% to 8%. The receptor's source is an adult in good health. The sample in question was peripheral blood, obtained on day 0 of AZD1222 vaccination. The chain combines TRBV7-2 with TRBJ1-2; 8 bases line up with TRBD1. The CDR3, as DNA: TGTGCCAGCAGCTTAGTTCAGGGGGCGCTGGGCTACACCTTC. Translating gives CASSLVQGALGYTF.